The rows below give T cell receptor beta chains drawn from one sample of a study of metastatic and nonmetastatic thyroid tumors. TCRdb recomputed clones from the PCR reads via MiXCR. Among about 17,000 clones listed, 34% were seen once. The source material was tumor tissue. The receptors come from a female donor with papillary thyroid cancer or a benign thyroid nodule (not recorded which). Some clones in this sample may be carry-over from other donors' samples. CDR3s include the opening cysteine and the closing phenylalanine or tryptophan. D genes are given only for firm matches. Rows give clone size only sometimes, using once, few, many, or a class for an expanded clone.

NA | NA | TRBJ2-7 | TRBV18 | TGTGCCAGCTCACCACCTCCTATACCTTACGAGCAGTACTTC | CASSPPPIPYEQYF
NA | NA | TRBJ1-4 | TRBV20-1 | TGCAGTGCTCGACAGGACACTTCAACTAATGAAAAACTGTTTTTT | CSARQDTSTNEKLFF
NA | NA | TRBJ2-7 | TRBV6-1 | TGTGCCAGCAGTCAGACACTTTCAAACTACGAGCAGTACTTC | CASSQTLSNYEQYF
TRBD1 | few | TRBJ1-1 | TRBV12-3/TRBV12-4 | TGTGCCAGCAGGACAGGGCTTGAAGCTTTCTTT | CASRTGLEAFF
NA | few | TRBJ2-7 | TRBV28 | TGTGCCAGCAGTTTTGGAGCTTACGAGCAGTACTTC | CASSFGAYEQYF
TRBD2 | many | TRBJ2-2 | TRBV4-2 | TGTGCCAGCAGCCCCACTAGCGGGAGGTTCGGGGAGCTGTTTTTT | CASSPTSGRFGELFF
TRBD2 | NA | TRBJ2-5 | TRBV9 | TGTGCCAGCAGCGCCGAGGATGGGGGGGTATGGGAGACCCAGTACTTC | CASSAEDGGVWETQYF
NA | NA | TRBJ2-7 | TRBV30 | TGTGCCTGGAGGGGGGCGTACGAGCAGTACTTC | CAWRGAYEQYF
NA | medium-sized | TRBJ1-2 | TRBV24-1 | TGTGCCACCAGTGACGGGAGATATGGCTACACCTTC | CATSDGRYGYTF
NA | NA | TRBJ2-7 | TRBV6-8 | TGTGCCAGAGGGGAGCAGTACTTC | CARGEQYF
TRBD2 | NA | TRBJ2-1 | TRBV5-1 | TGCGCCAGCAGCTTGTTTACTAGCGATGAGCAGTTCTTC | CASSLFTSDEQFF
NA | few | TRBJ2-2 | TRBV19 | TGTGCCAGTAGTAGCGGGATCGCGAACACCGGGGAGCTGTTTTTT | CASSSGIANTGELFF
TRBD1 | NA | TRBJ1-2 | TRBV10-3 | TGTGCCATCAGTGAGTATCCAGGTCAGGGGGCTCCCCACTATGGCTACACCTTC | CAISEYPGQGAPHYGYTF
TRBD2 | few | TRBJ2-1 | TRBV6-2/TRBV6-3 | TGTGCCAGCAGTTCCCACACTAGCGGGAGCCCTATCTATGAGCAGTTCTTC | CASSSHTSGSPIYEQFF
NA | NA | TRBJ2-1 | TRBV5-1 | TGCGCCAGCAGCACGAATAACAATGAGCAGTTCTTC | CASSTNNNEQFF
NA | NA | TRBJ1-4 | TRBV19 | TGTGCCAGTAGTATACAGGGGAACGAAAAACTGTTTTTT | CASSIQGNEKLFF
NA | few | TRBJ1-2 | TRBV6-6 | TGTGCCAGCAGTTACGGCCGGACACGGGGGATCTATGGCTACACCTTC | CASSYGRTRGIYGYTF
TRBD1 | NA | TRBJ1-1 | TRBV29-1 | TGCAGCGTTGGTATCAGCGGGACAGCCACTGAAGCTTTCTTT | CSVGISGTATEAFF
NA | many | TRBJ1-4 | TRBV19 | TGTGCCAGTAGTATTCGCGGGACAACTAATGAAAAACTGTTTTTT | CASSIRGTTNEKLFF
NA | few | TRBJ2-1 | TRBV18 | TGTGCCAGCTCACCTAACATCAGCTCCTACAATGAGCAGTTCTTC | CASSPNISSYNEQFF
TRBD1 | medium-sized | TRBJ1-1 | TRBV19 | TGTGCCAGTAGTATAGGGGATCGGGACAGGGGGCCCGGCACTGAAGCTTTCTTT | CASSIGDRDRGPGTEAFF
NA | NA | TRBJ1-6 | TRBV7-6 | TGTGCCAGCAGCTTAGTCGAAGGGTCAGGTTCACCCCTCCACTTT | CASSLVEGSGSPLHF
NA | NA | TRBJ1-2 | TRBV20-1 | TGCAGTGCTCCTAACAGGGCGGAGGGTGGCTACACCTTC | CSAPNRAEGGYTF
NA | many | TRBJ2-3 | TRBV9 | TGTGCCAGCAGCGTAAACACAAACACAGATACGCAGTATTTT | CASSVNTNTDTQYF
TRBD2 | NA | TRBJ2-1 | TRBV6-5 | TGTGCCAGCAGTTACGGGGGCGGGAGGGTGTTCTTC | CASSYGGGRVFF
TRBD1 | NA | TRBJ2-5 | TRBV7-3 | TGTGCCAGCAGCCAGGGACAGGGGGTCTGGACCCAGTACTTC | CASSQGQGVWTQYF
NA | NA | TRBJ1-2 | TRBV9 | TGTGCCAGCAGCGTGGAAAGGGGCCCCCTAGACTATGGCTACACCTTC | CASSVERGPLDYGYTF
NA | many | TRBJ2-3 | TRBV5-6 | TGTGCCAGCAGCTTGGTTGAGGGGCGGGATACGCAGTATTTT | CASSLVEGRDTQYF
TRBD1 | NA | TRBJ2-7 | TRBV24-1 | TGTGCCACCAGTGATGTCCGGACAGGGACGGGGGAGCAGTACTTC | CATSDVRTGTGEQYF
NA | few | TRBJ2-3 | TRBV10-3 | TGTGCCATCAGTGATCAGGGGAGTAGGACAGATACGCAGTATTTT | CAISDQGSRTDTQYF
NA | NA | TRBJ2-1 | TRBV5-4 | TGTGCCAGCAGTCCAGGACCGAGCTCCTACAATGAGCAGTTCTTC | CASSPGPSSYNEQFF
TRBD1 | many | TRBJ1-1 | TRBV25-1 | TGTGCCAGCAGAAGACAGGGGGGGACCACTGAAGCTTTCTTT | CASRRQGGTTEAFF
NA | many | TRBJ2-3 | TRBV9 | TGTGCCAGCAGCGTAGGGGATCACACAGATACGCAGTATTTT | CASSVGDHTDTQYF
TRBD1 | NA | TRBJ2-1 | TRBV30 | TGTGCCTGGAGTGTCCCGCACAGGGGCTCCTACAATGAGCAGTTCTTC | CAWSVPHRGSYNEQFF
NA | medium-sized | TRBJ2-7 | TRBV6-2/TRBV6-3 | TGTGCCAGCACCAAGACAGGTTCTCACGAGCAGTACTTC | CASTKTGSHEQYF
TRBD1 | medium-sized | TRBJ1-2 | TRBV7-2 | TGTGCCAGCAGCTCGCCGGGACAGGGTTACGGCTACACCTTC | CASSSPGQGYGYTF
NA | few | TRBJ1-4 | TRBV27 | TGTGCCAGCAGTTACATCATTAATGAAAAACTGTTTTTT | CASSYIINEKLFF
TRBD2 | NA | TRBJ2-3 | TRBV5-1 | TGCGCCAGCAGCCTGGGACTAGCGGGAGGAAGGACAGATACGCAGTATTTT | CASSLGLAGGRTDTQYF
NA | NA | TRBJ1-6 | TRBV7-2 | TGTGCCAGCACACAAACCTTTGGGGATTCACCCCTCCACTTT | CASTQTFGDSPLHF
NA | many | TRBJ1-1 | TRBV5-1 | TGCGCCAGCAGCTTAGGAAGGGAGGCTGAAGCTTTCTTT | CASSLGREAEAFF
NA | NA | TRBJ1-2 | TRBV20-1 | TGCAGTGCTCCTAAGTGGATTCATGTCTACACCTTC | CSAPKWIHVYTF
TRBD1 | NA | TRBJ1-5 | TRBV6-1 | TGTGCCAGCAGCGGGACAGGTCGAAGCGGTCAGCCCCAGCATTTT | CASSGTGRSGQPQHF
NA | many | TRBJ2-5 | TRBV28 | TGTGCCAGCGATGCTGGGGCCCTCCAAGAGACCCAGTACTTC | CASDAGALQETQYF
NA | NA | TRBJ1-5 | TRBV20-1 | TGCAGTGCTAGAGATCGTTTGGGCGGAGGTCAGCCCCAGCATTTT | CSARDRLGGGQPQHF
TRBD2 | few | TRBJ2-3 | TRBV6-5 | TGTGCCAGCAGTTACGGGGCTAGCGGGAGAACAGATACGCAGTATTTT | CASSYGASGRTDTQYF
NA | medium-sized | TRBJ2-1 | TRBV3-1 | TGTGCCAGCAGCCAAGGCGGGTTAAACTTCGTCCTCAATGAGCAGTTCTTC | CASSQGGLNFVLNEQFF
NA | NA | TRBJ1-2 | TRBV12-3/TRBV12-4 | TGTGCCAGCCTCCCAGCCGGGGCTAATGGCTACACCTTC | CASLPAGANGYTF
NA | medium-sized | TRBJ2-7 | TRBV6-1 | TGTGCCAGCAGTGAAAGGGGGGGCGGGCTCCCCTACGAGCAGTACTTC | CASSERGGGLPYEQYF
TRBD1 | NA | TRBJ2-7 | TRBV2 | TGTGCCAGCGGGGGTAGGACAGGGGGATACGAGCAGTACTTC | CASGGRTGGYEQYF
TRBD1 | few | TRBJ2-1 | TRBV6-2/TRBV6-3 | TGTGCCAGCAGTCGATCCGGGACAGGAAACATCCATGAGCAGTTCTTC | CASSRSGTGNIHEQFF
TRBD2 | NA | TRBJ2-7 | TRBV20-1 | TGCAGTGCTAGAAGGGGGCTAGCGGGAGTACAGGGCGGCGAGCAGTACTTC | CSARRGLAGVQGGEQYF
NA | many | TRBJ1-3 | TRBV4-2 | TGTGCCAGCAGCCCATGGTCGGCAGGAACCTCTGGAAACACCATATATTTT | CASSPWSAGTSGNTIYF
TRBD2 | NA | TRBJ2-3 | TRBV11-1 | TGTGCCAGCAGCCGAGAGGGGACTAGCGGGGGGACAGATACGCAGTATTTT | CASSREGTSGGTDTQYF